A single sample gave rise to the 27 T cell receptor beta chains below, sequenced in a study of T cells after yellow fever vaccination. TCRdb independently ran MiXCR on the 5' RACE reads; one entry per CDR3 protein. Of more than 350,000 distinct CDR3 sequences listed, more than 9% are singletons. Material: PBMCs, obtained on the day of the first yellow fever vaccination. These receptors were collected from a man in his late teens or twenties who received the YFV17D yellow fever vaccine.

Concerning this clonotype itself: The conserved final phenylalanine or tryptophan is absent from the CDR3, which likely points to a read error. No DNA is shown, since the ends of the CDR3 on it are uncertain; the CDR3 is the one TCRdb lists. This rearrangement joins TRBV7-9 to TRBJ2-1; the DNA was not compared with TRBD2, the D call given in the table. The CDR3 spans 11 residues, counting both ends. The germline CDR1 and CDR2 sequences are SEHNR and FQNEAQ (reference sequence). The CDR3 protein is CASSAWLAGSL.

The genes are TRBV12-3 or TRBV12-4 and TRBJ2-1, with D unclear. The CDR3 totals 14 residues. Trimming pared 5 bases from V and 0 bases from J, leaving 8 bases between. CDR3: CASSPSSSYNEQFF. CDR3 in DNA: TGTGCCAGCAGTCCGTCGAGCTCCTACAATGAGCAGTTCTTC.

CDR3 sequence: CASSPEAGASTDTQYF. The CDR3 nucleotides read TGTGCCAGCAGCCCCGAGGCGGGGGCTAGCACAGATACGCAGTATTTT. J is TRBJ2-3 and V is TRBV7-6; D possibly corresponds to TRBD2 (7 bases). Looked up from germline, CDR1 is SGHVS and CDR2 is FNYEAQ. The V gene lost 5 bases and the J gene lost 0 bases, with 15 bases spanning the gap. The length of the CDR3 is 16 residues.

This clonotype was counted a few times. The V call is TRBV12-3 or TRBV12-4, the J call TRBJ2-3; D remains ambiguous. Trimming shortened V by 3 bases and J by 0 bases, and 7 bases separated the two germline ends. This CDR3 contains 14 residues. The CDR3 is CASSFSHSTDTQYF. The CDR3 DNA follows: TGTGCCAGCAGTTTTAGCCACAGCACAGATACGCAGTATTTT.

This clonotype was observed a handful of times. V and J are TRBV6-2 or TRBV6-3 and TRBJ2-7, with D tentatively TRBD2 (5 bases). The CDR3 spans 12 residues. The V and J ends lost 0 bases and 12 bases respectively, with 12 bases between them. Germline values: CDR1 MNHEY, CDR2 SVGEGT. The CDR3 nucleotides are TGTGCCAGCAGTTACTCAGACTACCGGCGGTACTTC. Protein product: CASSYSDYRRYF.

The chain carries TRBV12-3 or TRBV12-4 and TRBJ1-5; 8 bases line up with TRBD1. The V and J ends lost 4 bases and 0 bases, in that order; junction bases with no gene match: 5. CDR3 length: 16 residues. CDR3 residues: CASSSNQGASNQPQHF. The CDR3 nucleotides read TGTGCCAGCAGTTCTAATCAGGGGGCTAGCAATCAGCCCCAGCATTTT.

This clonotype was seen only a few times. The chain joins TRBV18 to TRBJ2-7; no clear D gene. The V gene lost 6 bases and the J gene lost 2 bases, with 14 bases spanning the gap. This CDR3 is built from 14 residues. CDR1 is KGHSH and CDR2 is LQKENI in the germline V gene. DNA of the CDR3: TGTGCCAGCTCGCCCATGGACGGCCCCTACGAGCAGTACGTC. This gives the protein CASSPMDGPYEQYV.

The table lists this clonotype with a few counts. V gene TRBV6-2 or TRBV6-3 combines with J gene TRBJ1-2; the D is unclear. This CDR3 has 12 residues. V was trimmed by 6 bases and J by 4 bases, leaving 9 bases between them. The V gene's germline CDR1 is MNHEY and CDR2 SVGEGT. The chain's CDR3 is CASSPLAYGYTF. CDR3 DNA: TGTGCCAGCAGCCCCCTGGCCTATGGCTACACCTTC.

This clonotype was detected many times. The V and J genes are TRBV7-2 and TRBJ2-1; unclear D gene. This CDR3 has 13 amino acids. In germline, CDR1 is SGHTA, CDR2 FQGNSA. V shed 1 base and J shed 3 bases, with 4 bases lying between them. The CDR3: CASSLGDYNEQFF. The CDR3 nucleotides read TGTGCCAGCAGCTTAGGGGACTACAATGAGCAGTTCTTC. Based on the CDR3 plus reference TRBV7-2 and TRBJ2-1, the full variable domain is GAGVSQSPSNKVTEKGKDVELRCDPISGHTALYWYRQSLGQGLEFLIYFQGNSAPDKSGLPSDRFSAERTGGSVSTLTIQRTQQEDSAVYLCASSLGDYNEQFFGPGTRLTVL.

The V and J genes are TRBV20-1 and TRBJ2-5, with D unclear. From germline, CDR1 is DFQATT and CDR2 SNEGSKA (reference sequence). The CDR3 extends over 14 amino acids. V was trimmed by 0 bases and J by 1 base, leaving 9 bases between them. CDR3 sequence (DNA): TGCAGTGCTAGAGATGCTTTAGGCCAAGAGACCCAGTACTTC. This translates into CSARDALGQETQYF.

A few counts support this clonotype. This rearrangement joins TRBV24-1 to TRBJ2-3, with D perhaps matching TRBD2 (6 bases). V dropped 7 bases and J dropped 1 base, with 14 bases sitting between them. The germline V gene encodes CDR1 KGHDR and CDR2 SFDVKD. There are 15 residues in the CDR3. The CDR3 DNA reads TGTGCCACCAGCGTAGGGACTGTGGGCACAGATACGCAGTATTTT. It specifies CATSVGTVGTDTQYF.

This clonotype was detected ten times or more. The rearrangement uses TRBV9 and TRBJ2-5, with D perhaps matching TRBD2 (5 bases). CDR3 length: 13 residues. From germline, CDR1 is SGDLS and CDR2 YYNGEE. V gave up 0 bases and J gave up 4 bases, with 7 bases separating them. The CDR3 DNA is TGTGCCAGCAGCGTAGCGGAGGCAGAGACCCAGTACTTC. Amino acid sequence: CASSVAEAETQYF. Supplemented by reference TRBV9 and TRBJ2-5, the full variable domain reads DSGVTQTPKHLITATGQRVTLRCSPRSGDLSVYWYQQSLDQGLQFLIQYYNGEERAKGNILERFSAQQFPDLHSELNLSSLELGDSALYFCASSVAEAETQYFGPGTRLLVL.

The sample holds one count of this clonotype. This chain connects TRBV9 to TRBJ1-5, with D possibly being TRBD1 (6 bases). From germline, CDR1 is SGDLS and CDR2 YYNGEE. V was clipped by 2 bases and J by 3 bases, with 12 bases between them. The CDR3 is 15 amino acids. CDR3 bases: TGTGCCAGCAGCGTCGAAGGGGGGAACAATCAGCCCCAGCATTTT. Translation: CASSVEGGNNQPQHF. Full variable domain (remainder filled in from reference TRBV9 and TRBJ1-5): DSGVTQTPKHLITATGQRVTLRCSPRSGDLSVYWYQQSLDQGLQFLIQYYNGEERAKGNILERFSAQQFPDLHSELNLSSLELGDSALYFCASSVEGGNNQPQHFGDGTRLSIL.

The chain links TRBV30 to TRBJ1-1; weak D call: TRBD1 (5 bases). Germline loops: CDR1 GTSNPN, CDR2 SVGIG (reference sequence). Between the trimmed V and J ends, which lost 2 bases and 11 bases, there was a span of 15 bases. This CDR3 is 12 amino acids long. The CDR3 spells CAWSSGGRWAFF. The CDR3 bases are TGTGCCTGGAGTAGCGGGGGACGGTGGGCTTTCTTT.

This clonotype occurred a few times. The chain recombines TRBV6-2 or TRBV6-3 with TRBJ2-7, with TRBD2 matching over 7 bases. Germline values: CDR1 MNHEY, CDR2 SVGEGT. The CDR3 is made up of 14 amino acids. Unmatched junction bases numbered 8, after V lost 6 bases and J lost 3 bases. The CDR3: CASSASGTLYEQYF. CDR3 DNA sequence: TGTGCCAGCAGCGCGAGCGGGACCCTCTACGAGCAGTACTTC.

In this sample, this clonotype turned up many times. The CDR3 bases are TGCGCCAGCAGCCAAGGGGGAACTAGCGGGGGCTACACAGATACGCAGTATTTT. Residues: CASSQGGTSGGYTDTQYF. The chain uses TRBV4-3 and TRBJ2-3; 11 nucleotides agree with TRBD2. CDR1 and CDR2 (germline): LGHNA, YSLEER. The V gene end was trimmed by 1 base and the J gene end by 2 bases; junction bases not matched to a gene: 8. This CDR3 spans 18 amino acids.

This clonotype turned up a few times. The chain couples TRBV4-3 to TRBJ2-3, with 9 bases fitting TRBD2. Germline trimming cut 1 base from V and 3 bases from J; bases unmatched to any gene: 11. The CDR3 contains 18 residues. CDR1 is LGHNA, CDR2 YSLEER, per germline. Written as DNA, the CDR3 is TGCGCCAGCAGCCAAGCCCGTCCCGGGACTAGCCTTACAGATACGCAGTATTTT. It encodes CASSQARPGTSLTDTQYF.

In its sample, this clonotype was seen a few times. CDR3 DNA sequence: TGCAGCACGACCCTACTTAGCGGGGGCGATACGCAGTATTTT. It translates to CSTTLLSGGDTQYF. The rearrangement uses TRBV20-1 and TRBJ2-3; TRBD2 matches at 9 bases. The germline V gene encodes CDR1 DFQATT and CDR2 SNEGSKA (reference sequence). The CDR3 loop spans 14 amino acids.

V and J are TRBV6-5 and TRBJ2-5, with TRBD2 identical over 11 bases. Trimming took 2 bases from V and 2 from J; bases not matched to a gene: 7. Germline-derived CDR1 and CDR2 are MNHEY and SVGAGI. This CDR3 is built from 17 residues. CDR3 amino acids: CASSYVVAGGHQETQYF. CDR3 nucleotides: TGTGCCAGCAGTTACGTGGTAGCGGGGGGGCATCAAGAGACCCAGTACTTC.

CDR3 residues: CASTVRQETQYF. CDR3 in DNA: TGTGCCAGCACGGTCAGACAAGAGACCCAGTACTTC. The chain combines TRBV6-1 with TRBJ2-5, with D unclear. From germline, CDR1 is MNHNS and CDR2 SASEGT. There are 12 residues in the CDR3. V lost 7 bases to trimming and J lost 2 bases, with 8 bases between them.

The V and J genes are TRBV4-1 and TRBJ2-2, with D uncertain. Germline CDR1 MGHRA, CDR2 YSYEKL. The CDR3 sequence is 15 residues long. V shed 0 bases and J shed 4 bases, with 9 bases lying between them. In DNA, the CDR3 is TGCGCCAGCAGCCAAGAGGGCGGATTCACCGGGGAGCTGTTTTTT. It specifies CASSQEGGFTGELFF.

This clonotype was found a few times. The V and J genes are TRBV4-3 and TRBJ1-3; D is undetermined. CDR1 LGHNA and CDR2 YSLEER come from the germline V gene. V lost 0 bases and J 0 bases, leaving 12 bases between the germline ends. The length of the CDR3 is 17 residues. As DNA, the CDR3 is TGCGCCAGCAGCCAAGATCAGGCCTGGGCCTCTGGAAACACCATATATTTT. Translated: CASSQDQAWASGNTIYF.

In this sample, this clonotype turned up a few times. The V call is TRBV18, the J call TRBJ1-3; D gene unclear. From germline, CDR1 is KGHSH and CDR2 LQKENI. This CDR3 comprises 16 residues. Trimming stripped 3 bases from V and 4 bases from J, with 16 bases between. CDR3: CASSPFPGTAGNTIYF. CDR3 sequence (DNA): TGTGCCAGCTCACCCTTCCCAGGTACGGCCGGAAACACCATATATTTT.

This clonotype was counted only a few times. CDR3: CASSISGQGFQPQHF. For the CDR3, the DNA is TGTGCCAGTAGTATAAGCGGACAGGGCTTTCAGCCCCAGCATTTT. The chain recombines TRBV19 with TRBJ1-5; 8 bases are shared with TRBD1. The CDR3 length is 15 residues. V lost 2 bases, J lost 6 bases, and 6 bases stayed unmatched. The germline V gene has CDR1 LNHDA and CDR2 SQIVND (reference sequence).

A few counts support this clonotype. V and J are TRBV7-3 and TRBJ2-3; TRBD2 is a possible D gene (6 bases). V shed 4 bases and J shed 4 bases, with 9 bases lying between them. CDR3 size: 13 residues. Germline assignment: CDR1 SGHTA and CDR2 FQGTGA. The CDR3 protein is CASSSSEADTQYF. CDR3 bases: TGTGCCAGCAGCTCTAGCGAGGCAGATACGCAGTATTTT.

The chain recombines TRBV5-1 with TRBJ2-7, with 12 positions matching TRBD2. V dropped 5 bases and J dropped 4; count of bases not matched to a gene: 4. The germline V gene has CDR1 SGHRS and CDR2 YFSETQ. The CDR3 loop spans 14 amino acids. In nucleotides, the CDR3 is TGCGCCAGCAGGATAACTAGCGGGGGGTACGAGCAGTACTTC. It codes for CASRITSGGYEQYF.

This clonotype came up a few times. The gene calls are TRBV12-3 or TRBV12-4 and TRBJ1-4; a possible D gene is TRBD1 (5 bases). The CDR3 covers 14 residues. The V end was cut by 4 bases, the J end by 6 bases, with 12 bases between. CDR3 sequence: CASSSRDRYEKLFF. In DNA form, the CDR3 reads TGTGCCAGCAGTTCCAGGGATAGGTATGAAAAACTGTTTTTT.